Presented here are 5 T cell receptor beta chains from one specimen sequenced in a study of shared clonotypes between healthy human individuals. TCRdb's copy holds only in-frame clones and misses some; the assay was immunoSEQ multiplex PCR. The data contain some 2.4 million clones, under 95% of them singletons. Material for sequencing was naive CD4+ T cells from PBMCs. As to subset: CD45RA+ positively selected. The receptor set was obtained from a man aged 18 to 35 in good health. Some clones in this sample may be carry-over from other donors' samples.

This chain connects TRBV7-9 to TRBJ2-1, with 7 bases lining up with TRBD1. V shed 2 bases and J 0 bases; nucleotides not matched to a gene: 7. CDR3 length equals 17 residues. Germline V CDR1 and CDR2: SEHNR, FQNEAQ (reference sequence). CDR3 coding DNA: TGTGCCAGCAGCTTAAAGGGGGACAGAGCCTCCTACAATGAGCAGTTCTTC. It specifies CASSLKGDRASYNEQFF.

Concerning this clone itself: A far larger clone is just one base off, so this is likely a read error. This sequence joins TRBV5-5 and TRBJ2-7; 7 bases map to TRBD1. Germline V gene data show CDR1 as SGHKS and CDR2 as YYEKEE (reference sequence). Trimming at V came to 4 bases and at J to 0 bases, leaving 4 bases not matched to a gene. This CDR3 spans 14 amino acids. This CDR3 is CASSPTGISYEQYF. CDR3 DNA: TGTGCCAGCAGCCCGACAGGGATCTCCTACGAGCAGTACTTC.

About this clone: This sample also contains other DNA sequences that code for the same CDR3. The chain joins TRBV9 to TRBJ2-3; the D gene could be TRBD1 or TRBD2 (5 bases each). There are 14 residues in the CDR3. V was cut by 1 base and J by 3 bases, with 9 bases left in between. Germline V lookup: CDR1 SGDLS, CDR2 YYNGEE. The CDR3 here is CASSVTGRTDTQYF. The DNA of the CDR3 is TGTGCCAGCAGCGTAACGGGGCGGACAGATACGCAGTATTTT.

The V call is TRBV27, the J call TRBJ2-1, with TRBD2 matching 15 bases. V shed 0 bases, J shed 0 bases, and the junction held 6 bases outside the gene matches. CDR3 size: 20 residues. Per the germline V gene, CDR1 is MNHEY and CDR2 is SMNVEV (reference sequence). The CDR3 sequence: CASSLSKGTSGRSSYNEQFF. DNA of the CDR3: TGTGCCAGCAGTTTATCGAAGGGGACTAGCGGGAGGAGCTCCTACAATGAGCAGTTCTTC.

This chain connects TRBV5-1 to TRBJ2-1; TRBD2 agrees at 7 bases. The CDR3 has 16 residues. With V trimmed by 2 bases and J by 5 bases, 10 bases remained unmatched. Germline loops: CDR1 SGHRS, CDR2 YFSETQ. Written as DNA, the CDR3 is TGCGCCAGCAGCTTATACTCGGGGGACTACAACAATGAGCAGTTCTTC. Protein product: CASSLYSGDYNNEQFF.